This TCR beta chain comes out of a study of post-analysis software for immune sequencing data. Carried by the TCR beta cDNA libraries were unique molecular identifiers. Each sample of roughly 0.9 to 11 million input T cells yielded 500,000 or so cDNA molecules, so each molecule approximated one T cell. TCRdb processed the PCR reads anew with MiXCR; each CDR3 protein has one entry. Here the sample spans approximately 730,000 distinct CDR3 sequences, roughly 29% being singletons. Germline V CDR1 and CDR2: SQVTM, ANQGSEA. CDR3 length: 13 residues. Worth noting for this clonotype: Its antigen is as yet unknown. This sequence may be a read error, since a much larger clone differs from it by one base.

Findings and caveats of the study: The study found TRBV5-6, TRBV5-1 and TRBV20-1 among four to six TRBV segments more frequent in patients than controls.

Sequencing was performed on blood. This TCR derives from a girl aged 5-17 years with multiple sclerosis. This chain uses TRBV29-1 with TRBJ2-1; D is undetermined. The last part of the DNA fits TRBJ2-7 better; the J call may be wrong. The DNA for the CDR3 is TGCAGCGTAGAAGCCTACAGAGCCTACGAGCAGTACTTC. This codes for CSVEAYRAYEQYF.